This T cell receptor beta chain was sequenced in a study of cytomegalovirus exposure and HLA in healthy donors. Study summary: Most donors, approximately 82% of a few hundred genotyped, fell in the Caucasian-associated ancestry cluster.

With regard to this clone: As yet, its antigen is unknown.

V lost 3 bases, J lost 4 bases, and 11 bases stayed unmatched. Germline V gene sequence: CDR1 MDHEN, CDR2 SYDVKM. The CDR3 is made up of 16 amino acids. The PCR had 60 Vbeta and 13 Jbeta primers. Repertoires were generated with immunoSEQ multiplex PCR, while TCRdb's copy carries only in-frame clones and drops some. The sample lists approximately 80,000 clones; over 65% were seen once. Study conclusions and caveats: Donors belonging to an Asian-associated ancestry cluster reportedly showed fewer N-insertions in productive TCRs than the roughly 700-donor mean, according to what a later analysis found.

This clonotype was sampled from a woman aged 40-49 years in good health and CMV-seropositive. V is TRBV28 and J is TRBJ2-5, with 7 bases lining up with TRBD1. The sample comprised PBMCs. CDR3 sequence: CASSFRGLARIETQYF. The CDR3 DNA is TGTGCCAGCAGTTTTAGGGGGCTAGCTAGGATAGAGACCCAGTACTTC.